This is a list of T cell receptor beta chains from one sample in a study of blood T cell repertoires in COVID-19. Only in-frame clones appear in the TCRdb table, and some are missing; sequencing was by immunoSEQ multiplex PCR. The data show 150,000 or so clones, about 85% seen once. Input material: PBMCs or T cells enriched from blood (not recorded which). Every receptor here comes from a woman in her thirties or forties who had been exposed to COVID-19. Both conserved end residues are trimmed from each CDR3. A D gene is named only where the DNA matches it firmly.

v_gene: TRBV7-7
d_gene: TRBD2
j_gene: TRBJ2-1
CDR3aa: ASSPSGSSYNEQF

v_gene: TRBV3-1/TRBV3-2
d_gene: TRBD1
j_gene: TRBJ1-4
CDR3aa: ASSQDSAGGTNEKLF

v_gene: TRBV4-2
d_gene: NA
j_gene: TRBJ1-1
CDR3aa: ASSPLGDTEAF

v_gene: TRBV28
d_gene: TRBD2
j_gene: TRBJ2-2
CDR3aa: ASSRAGTSITGELF

v_gene: TRBV6-6
d_gene: TRBD2
j_gene: TRBJ2-7
CDR3aa: ASRARAGGYEQY

v_gene: TRBV4-1
d_gene: TRBD2
j_gene: TRBJ2-3
CDR3aa: ATKRGGTTTDTQY

v_gene: TRBV4-1
d_gene: NA
j_gene: TRBJ2-5
CDR3aa: ASSQQGKETQY

v_gene: TRBV5-4
d_gene: NA
j_gene: TRBJ2-6
CDR3aa: ASIMRREIGANVLT

v_gene: TRBV6-5
d_gene: TRBD2
j_gene: TRBJ2-1
CDR3aa: ASRSSGVSYNEQF

v_gene: TRBV27
d_gene: TRBD1
j_gene: TRBJ2-7
CDR3aa: ATGQGSYEQY

v_gene: TRBV11-2
d_gene: TRBD1
j_gene: TRBJ2-7
CDR3aa: ASSLLGTGGWQY

v_gene: TRBV30
d_gene: NA
j_gene: TRBJ1-1
CDR3aa: AWSVRSGMDQRMNTEAF

v_gene: TRBV15
d_gene: NA
j_gene: TRBJ1-4
CDR3aa: ATSPQGTNEKLF

v_gene: TRBV3-1/TRBV3-2
d_gene: TRBD1
j_gene: TRBJ1-5
CDR3aa: ASSQAGGRNQPQH

v_gene: TRBV11-2
d_gene: NA
j_gene: TRBJ2-5
CDR3aa: ASSLDLRETQY

v_gene: TRBV2
d_gene: NA
j_gene: TRBJ1-2
CDR3aa: ASDLTGNYGYT

v_gene: TRBV21-1
d_gene: NA
j_gene: TRBJ1-5
CDR3aa: ASTGSNQPQH

v_gene: TRBV7-9
d_gene: NA
j_gene: TRBJ1-2
CDR3aa: ASSRGEALLYGYT

v_gene: TRBV6-1
d_gene: TRBD1
j_gene: TRBJ1-1
CDR3aa: ASSAQQGALNTEAF

v_gene: TRBV6-4
d_gene: NA
j_gene: TRBJ1-1
CDR3aa: ASSGGDGSEAF

v_gene: TRBV7-3
d_gene: TRBD1
j_gene: TRBJ1-2
CDR3aa: ASSLDHRGGDGYT

v_gene: TRBV7-6
d_gene: TRBD2
j_gene: TRBJ2-5
CDR3aa: ASSSGQVAGGLQGTQY

v_gene: TRBV6-2/TRBV6-3
d_gene: NA
j_gene: TRBJ2-1
CDR3aa: ASSYSGEQF

v_gene: TRBV11-2
d_gene: TRBD2
j_gene: TRBJ2-7
CDR3aa: ASSLGLAGYEQY

v_gene: TRBV1
d_gene: NA
j_gene: TRBJ1-2
CDR3aa: TSSLRGTGNHGYT

v_gene: TRBV23-1
d_gene: TRBD1
j_gene: TRBJ2-3
CDR3aa: ASSLRPGQNTDTQY

v_gene: TRBV5-8
d_gene: NA
j_gene: TRBJ2-1
CDR3aa: ASSFAGYSYNEQF

v_gene: TRBV29-1
d_gene: TRBD2
j_gene: TRBJ2-1
CDR3aa: SVTGLAENGANNEQF

v_gene: TRBV7-8
d_gene: NA
j_gene: TRBJ1-3
CDR3aa: ASSLEYGGPGDTIY

v_gene: TRBV5-1
d_gene: TRBD1
j_gene: TRBJ2-5
CDR3aa: ASSRVPGQGFQETQY

v_gene: TRBV6-5
d_gene: TRBD2
j_gene: TRBJ2-3
CDR3aa: ASSYGFSGGTDTQY

v_gene: TRBV19
d_gene: NA
j_gene: TRBJ2-4
CDR3aa: ASSVTSRRAKNIQY

v_gene: TRBV5-1
d_gene: TRBD1
j_gene: TRBJ1-4
CDR3aa: ASSRTDRGKLF

v_gene: TRBV7-2
d_gene: NA
j_gene: TRBJ1-4
CDR3aa: ASSLGSRGLWEKLF

v_gene: TRBV5-1
d_gene: NA
j_gene: TRBJ1-3
CDR3aa: ASSADTGLGNTIY

v_gene: TRBV3-1/TRBV3-2
d_gene: TRBD2
j_gene: TRBJ2-3
CDR3aa: ASSQRLAGADTQY

v_gene: TRBV3-1/TRBV3-2
d_gene: TRBD1
j_gene: TRBJ1-1
CDR3aa: ASSQDFEGASTEAF

v_gene: TRBV12-3/TRBV12-4
d_gene: NA
j_gene: TRBJ1-5
CDR3aa: ASSLADGQPQH

v_gene: TRBV19
d_gene: TRBD1
j_gene: TRBJ1-1
CDR3aa: ASSTPGQGRTEAF